The clone carrying this TCR beta chain was seen once. Antigen unknown. The junction had 13 bases not matched to a gene; V was cut back by 6 bases and J by 5 bases. There are 15 residues in the CDR3. Germline-derived CDR1 and CDR2 are SGHAT and FQNNGV. The sample originates from a study of cytomegalovirus exposure and HLA in healthy donors. TCRdb keeps only in-frame clones here, not all; method: immunoSEQ multiplex PCR. The repertoire holds about 110,000 clones, with approximately 95% as singletons. Findings of the study overall: It was reported that the classifier diagnosed cytomegalovirus status with high specificity and sensitivity in both the original and validation cohorts.

The receptor was derived from a woman aged 18-35 years in good health and CMV-seronegative. Sequencing used PBMCs. This chain links TRBV11-2 with TRBJ2-7; 7 bases fit TRBD2. CDR3 coding DNA: TGTGCCAGCAGGCAGACGGGGGAGGGACTCAACGAGCAGTACTTC. Its protein is CASRQTGEGLNEQYF.